The present T cell receptor beta chain was sequenced within a study of cytomegalovirus exposure and HLA in healthy donors (TCRdb year 2017). Regarding the research as a whole: An earlier analysis of several hundred of the donors reported approximately 300 Gb of sequence data and 117 million unique TCR beta sequences obtained from about 180 million T cells. About five DR-DQ haplotypes were handled as single units for association and clustering, since linkage in the cohort was strong. Along with the approximately 700-subject first cohort, a separate validation cohort of over a hundred different subjects was used. Class I and class II HLA loci were covered by the typing at four-digit resolution. All discovery cohort repertoires had been generated using a single sequencing platform. Using immunosequencing, the study profiled T cell repertoires from roughly 650 subjects and related those repertoires to cytomegalovirus serostatus. A later genetic analysis took genome-wide SNP genotypes for about 65% of the 666 donors and used that subset as a discovery cohort. Around 330 gigabases of sequencing data and 75 million to 85 million unique TCR sequences made up an early release that covered approximately 650 HLA-typed donors. A later analysis re-analyzed previously published TCR beta repertoires from about 730 donors and added high-resolution HLA genotyping to study TCR occurrence patterns. On average, about 240,000 unique TCR beta nucleotide sequences were sequenced per donor among more than 350 genotyped donors of the cohort, with about 17% of those sequences being non-productive. An earlier analysis of 587 of the donors used high-throughput TCR beta sequencing to judge whether each TCR beta V gene segment behaved as functional or pseudogenic. The study aimed to test whether signatures of past pathogen exposure could be identified by cataloging public T cell receptors. The study combined high-throughput TCR immunosequencing, statistical association of individual TCRs with disease status, and machine learning to predict cytomegalovirus infection status. In the later analysis, no new phenotypic data were used to find candidate immune exposures; instead, reliance was placed on TCR beta sequences and their occurrence across donors. Of the 398 genotyped donors, approximately 80% were placed in the genetic ancestry cluster associated with self-reported Caucasian donors. Typing coverage varied by locus: about 629-640 donors for A, B, C, DRB1 and DQB1; approximately 500 for DQA1; about 570 for DPA1; around 450 for DPB1. Alongside the repertoire data, information on donor age, sex, ethnicity and CMV serostatus was compiled. Here is what the overall study found, with its caveats: A later analysis found that HLA-associated TCR beta chains were more clonally expanded and had lower generation probabilities than equally common non-associated chains. A further reported finding was that TCR beta sequences accurately predicted the HLA-A and HLA-B alleles for most subjects in the first cohort. Presence/absence analyses assumed roughly uniform sequencing depth across donors, an assumption that may not hold. Immune exposure information for the cohort was limited to CMV serostatus. Around 16 rarely observed V segments, including chromosome 9 orphons, were excluded from the earlier analysis of 550 to 700 of the donors because counts were too low. Cytomegalovirus status was reported to be diagnosed by the classifier with high specificity and sensitivity in both the original and validation cohorts. Correlated functional status among segregating V segments might reflect linkage disequilibrium, but an unknown experimental factor could not be ruled out. Compared with the roughly 670-donor mean, donors in an Asian-associated ancestry cluster had fewer N-insertions in productive TCRs, according to a later genetic analysis. Assigning TCR associations to individual alleles was difficult when HLA alleles, especially DR and DQ, strongly co-occurred. A few of the identified cytomegalovirus-associated TCR beta chains were confirmed in vitro to be specific for cytomegalovirus antigens. In a later analysis, most CMV-associated TCR beta chains were found to appear HLA-restricted, with HLA associations seemingly driven largely by CMV exposure. Most TCR sequences were observed very rarely across donors, whereas some public TCRs were present in many individuals. A later analysis associated approximately 17,000 TCR beta sequences with specific HLA alleles at a false discovery rate of 0.05. The authors suggested that the approach could potentially be generalized to other disease states and immunological phenotypes. Because HLA typing was missing for some donors at each locus, association tests included only the typed subset. An earlier analysis of approximately 500 of the donors showed that most TCR beta V segments appeared in productive rearrangements either about 87% or about 30% of the time, which broadly matched IMGT annotations. Only TCR beta chains were sequenced in this cohort, and the absence of alpha or paired-chain data limited detectable features. In a later genetic analysis, a missense DCLRE1C variant was associated with V-gene and J-gene trimming of TCR beta chains, and the association was replicated in an independent cohort. Some IMGT-functional V segments, including TRBV6-2 and TRBV6-3, could not be told apart with the 87-base-pair reads, so those segments were excluded. In a later analysis, several top co-occurrence clusters were reported to appear linked to parvovirus B19, influenza, CMV and Epstein-Barr virus. A group of highly shared sequence variants was considered likely to be a technical artifact of the sequencing pipeline. According to a later analysis, TCR association rates differed among HLA loci, with DRB1 alleles showing the most associated TCRs and HLA-C alleles showing the fewest. The study gave a list of 150 to 200 TCR beta chains associated with cytomegalovirus.

The library was built by means of the immunoSEQ multiplex PCR assay. A mixture of 60 forward primers for TCR Vbeta segments and 13 reverse primers for TCR Jbeta segments was used in the multiplex PCR. The CDR3 region of rearranged TCR beta genes was amplified from genomic DNA by a multiplex PCR assay. The Illumina HiSeq System was used to sequence the amplified TCR beta libraries as 87-base-pair reads. The original methods were these. A later analysis counted about 76 million unique TCR beta chains across the 666 repertoires, and around 9.9 million of these chains were shared by at least two donors. A nearest-neighbor algorithm error-corrected the raw reads and collapsed the reads into unique sequences, merging closely related sequences to remove PCR and sequencing errors. CDR3 sequences were aligned to IMGT reference sequences to assign V, D and J gene segments. For a sequence to be retained, a match of at least six nucleotides to both a V gene segment and a J gene segment was required. Rearrangements were called productive when the CDR3 lacked stop codons and stayed in frame with V and J; all others were non-productive. CDR3 was defined by IMGT convention, running from the second conserved V-encoded cysteine to the conserved J-encoded phenylalanine. Sequences without an unambiguous match to a single V gene segment were excluded from the earlier analysis of about 600 of the donors. In an earlier analysis of some 590 of the donors, a V segment was called functional when productive rearrangements were above 56.7%, and segregating when the standard deviation between donors exceeded 5%. To diagnose cytomegalovirus status from the catalog of TCR beta chain sequences, a statistical classification framework was built. V and J gene assignment, in a later analysis, came from comparing TCR nucleotide sequences with IMGT/GENE-DB human TR gene sequences. In a later analysis, CDR3 sequences and most-parsimonious VDJ recombination scenarios were assigned using the TCRdist pipeline. In a later analysis, every TCR beta chain was defined by the combination of its CDR3 amino acid sequence and its V-gene family, and reads without a unique V-gene family were dropped. To address suspected cross-contamination and a sequencing artifact, a later analysis removed 450 to 700 highly shared, low-generation-probability nucleotide sequences. For each public chain, a later analysis derived a clonal expansion index from normalized ranks of inferred template counts within each repertoire. In a later analysis, generation probabilities were computed using a VDJ recombination model fitted to out-of-frame rearrangements, and the results were checked against IGoR. A later analysis scored TCR-TCR, TCR-HLA and TCR-CMV co-occurrence with hypergeometric tests, applying a repertoire-size bias correction to TCR pairs. To estimate false discovery rates, a later analysis permuted the HLA or CMV assignments 20 times. In a later analysis, co-occurring TCRs were grouped with DBSCAN, and TCRdist sequence similarity was added when clustering was performed within HLA-allele-positive subsets. Repertoires with fewer than 30,000 or more than 120,000 public chains, plus five repertoires with anomalous nucleotide sharing, were excluded from co-occurrence clustering. TCRdb re-hosts the immuneACCESS table, in-frame sequences only. Its copies lack some clones; in the studies checked, an unresolved V gene accounts for under half of them, and the cause for the rest is not known. That table is the source of V, J and clone size, and D and trimming were worked out from the DNA. The sample records approximately 74,000 clones, under 70% of which are singletons. The ten top clones hold 5.7% of the sample.

Note on this clone: Its antigen is still unknown. One base away there is no much larger clone; base qualities are not given.

Ends trimmed: V by 4 bases, J by 1 base; bases unmatched to a gene: 2. Reading the germline V gene gives CDR1 KGHSH and CDR2 LQKENI. From the cysteine up to the phenylalanine, the CDR3 has a length of 15 residues. Just the 45-base CDR3 DNA is kept, in frame starting at base 1. The cohort comprised fewer than 750 healthy bone marrow donors. At the time of sampling, every cohort member was nominally healthy, though immune exposures that went unrecorded were likely present. The donor tested CMV seropositive and was one of the 289 seropositive cohort members. Every donor gave a peripheral blood sample, and the peripheral blood mononuclear cells from that sample were used for TCR beta sequencing. Genomic DNA was extracted from the blood cell samples with the Qiagen DNeasy Blood Extraction Kit.

This TCR was sampled from a man aged 25 to 45 in good health and CMV-seropositive. The rearranged chain carries TRBV18 and TRBJ2-5, with TRBD2 identical over 11 junction bases. The material sequenced was PBMCs. At the DNA level, the sequence is TGTGCCAGCTCACAGACTAGCGGGACCCAAGAGACCCAGTACTTC. Its translation is CASSQTSGTQETQYF.